The rows below give T cell receptor beta chains drawn from one sample of a study of blood T cell repertoires in COVID-19. Libraries were prepared by immunoSEQ multiplex PCR; TCRdb keeps only in-frame clonotypes and omits some of them. The sample lists over 200,000 clones, approximately 80% seen once, with over 15% in the top ten. Sequenced sample: peripheral blood. These TCRs come from a woman aged 80 or over with active or convalescent COVID-19. The conserved cysteine and the conserved F or W are not part of the CDR3 here. Some rows mark clone size as missing; the rest say once, few, many or name a class of expanded clone.

j_gene | v_gene | abundance | CDR3aa
TRBJ2-5 | TRBV7-9 | - | ASSPRAGRETQY
TRBJ2-5 | TRBV6-5 | - | ASSYMGGGRAQY
TRBJ1-5 | TRBV7-2 | - | ASSFGRNQPQH
TRBJ1-1 | TRBV7-9 | - | ASSLTGEVTEAF
TRBJ2-7 | TRBV4-3 | - | ASSQASPGQGSYEQY
TRBJ2-7 | TRBV2 | - | ASKTSGRIDEQY
TRBJ2-1 | TRBV7-3 | - | ASSLLPDKYNEQF
TRBJ1-2 | TRBV15 | few | ATSRSQGTYGYT
TRBJ2-1 | TRBV5-4 | - | ASSSSGTDNEQF
TRBJ1-2 | TRBV7-2 | - | ASNLGIPNYGYT
TRBJ1-4 | TRBV27 | - | ASSLGGEGEKLF
TRBJ2-3 | TRBV19 | - | ASSISGGSTDTQY
TRBJ2-1 | TRBV7-3 | - | ASSSNNEQF
TRBJ2-3 | TRBV5-1 | - | ASSLEGSDTQY
TRBJ2-7 | TRBV7-2 | - | ASSDLAGGSEQY
TRBJ2-3 | TRBV5-4 | few | ASSKIGGGANTDTQY
TRBJ1-4 | TRBV2 | - | ASTRQKNGKLF
TRBJ1-1 | TRBV15 | - | ATSRGGGGETEAF
TRBJ1-2 | TRBV7-3 | - | ASSLRTDTGYT
TRBJ2-1 | TRBV9 | - | ASSVGGLAGAIEQF
TRBJ2-3 | TRBV5-1 | - | ASSLTPDTQY
TRBJ2-7 | TRBV7-6 | few | ASSFTGRDEQY
TRBJ1-1 | TRBV7-9 | - | ASSPRGGRDTEAF
TRBJ2-1 | TRBV4-1 | - | ASSQAVLGGRSNNEQF
TRBJ2-4 | TRBV4-1 | - | ASSQGYQQGRTKNIQY
TRBJ2-1 | TRBV10-3 | - | ATLQAGGRSYNEQF
TRBJ2-7 | TRBV12-2 | - | ASRSATSDISYEQY
TRBJ2-1 | TRBV6-4 | - | ASSEIGGTASYNEQF
TRBJ2-5 | TRBV20-1 | - | SASKETQY
TRBJ2-1 | TRBV18 | - | ASSRRDRGYNEQF
TRBJ2-6 | TRBV28 | - | ASSLRLDSSGANVLT
TRBJ2-1 | TRBV5-1 | - | ASSLAGQGNYNEQF
TRBJ2-1 | TRBV6-5 | - | ASSSPRGEQF
TRBJ2-1 | TRBV27 | - | ASRISGRRYNEQF
TRBJ2-3 | TRBV6-5 | - | ASSPPGQGTDTQY
TRBJ1-2 | TRBV29-1 | - | SAQQGNYGYT
TRBJ2-3 | TRBV9 | - | ASSVDSGTGWSSTDTQY
TRBJ2-5 | TRBV5-1 | - | ASAKTSGSLETQY
TRBJ2-3 | TRBV11-2 | - | ASSRRPSTDTQY
TRBJ1-5 | TRBV30 | - | AWSATARDQPQH
TRBJ1-4 | TRBV29-1 | - | SGGGGEATNEKLF
TRBJ1-2 | TRBV4-1 | - | ASSQGQGRNYGYT
TRBJ1-2 | TRBV6-2/TRBV6-3 | few | ASSRPLVKLGQAYGYT
TRBJ2-7 | TRBV4-2 | - | ASSQYEGAGSYEQY
TRBJ2-2 | TRBV15 | - | ATSRGDSDTGELF
TRBJ1-2 | TRBV30 | - | ASTGTGTTGYT
TRBJ1-2 | TRBV9 | - | ASSVATTGGSYGYT
TRBJ2-4 | TRBV19 | - | ASSPSLGQGGSIQY
TRBJ2-7 | TRBV14 | - | ASSQARTSGGNEQY
TRBJ2-1 | TRBV6-2/TRBV6-3 | - | ASSAGLAGFYNEQF
TRBJ2-6 | TRBV6-2/TRBV6-3 | - | ASRYSGRGANVLT
TRBJ2-7 | TRBV18 | once | ASSPLISSGGSSYEQY